These 17 T cell receptor beta chains were all obtained from the same sample, sequenced in a study of blood T cell repertoires in COVID-19. The assay was immunoSEQ multiplex PCR, and TCRdb's table has in-frame clones only and misses some. Of around 280,000 clones in the sample, about nine tenths were seen once. The sequencing input was peripheral blood. These receptors came from a woman in her 30s with COVID-19, enrolled during active disease.

J is TRBJ2-2 and V is TRBV6-6, with 7 bases identical to TRBD1. V shed 5 bases, J shed 6 bases, and the junction held 12 bases outside the gene matches. Germline-derived CDR1 and CDR2 are MNHNY and SVGAGI (reference sequence). This CDR3 has 16 amino acids. CDR3 residues: CASSLTGALRSGELFF. CDR3 DNA sequence: TGTGCCAGCAGTCTCACAGGGGCCCTCAGGTCCGGGGAGCTGTTTTTT.

The genes are TRBV7-9 and TRBJ1-2; the D is unclear. Per the germline V gene, CDR1 is SEHNR and CDR2 is FQNEAQ (reference sequence). The CDR3 consists of 15 residues. The V end lost 1 base, the J end lost 1 base, and 10 bases lay between the germline ends. The CDR3 region has the DNA TGTGCCAGCAGCTTAGGCGAGGGCTTTAACTATGGCTACACCTTC. It codes for CASSLGEGFNYGYTF.

The rearrangement uses TRBV5-1 and TRBJ1-1, with 10 bases that match TRBD1. Germline V lookup: CDR1 SGHRS, CDR2 YFSETQ. The CDR3 totals 14 residues. V lost 0 bases to trimming and J lost 4 bases; unmatched junction nucleotides: 0. CDR3 loop: CASSLGQGATEAFF. In DNA, the CDR3 is TGCGCCAGCAGCTTGGGACAGGGGGCCACTGAAGCTTTCTTT.

Only a few counts were recorded for this clone. The chain couples TRBV28 to TRBJ2-7; the match to TRBD1 covers 10 bases. The CDR3 runs 15 residues. Germline CDR1 MDHEN, CDR2 SYDVKM. With V trimmed by 5 bases and J by 4 bases, 8 bases remained unmatched. The CDR3 is CASSEDRGIIYEQYF. In DNA form, the CDR3 reads TGTGCCAGCAGTGAGGACAGGGGGATAATTTACGAGCAGTACTTC. Together with reference TRBV28 and TRBJ2-7, the CDR3 gives the full variable domain: DVKVTQSSRYLVKRTGEKVFLECVQDMDHENMFWYRQDPGLGLRLIYFSYDVKMKEKGDIPEGYSVSREKKERFSLILESASTNQTSMYLCASSEDRGIIYEQYFGPGTRLTVT.

The chain combines TRBV4-3 with TRBJ1-1; a possible D gene is TRBD1 (6 bases). This CDR3 is built from 14 residues. Per the germline V gene, CDR1 is LGHNA and CDR2 is YSLEER. Trimming stripped 6 bases from V and 5 bases from J, with 16 bases between. The CDR3 bases are TGCGCCAGCAGGATAGGCAGGGGTGGTACTGAAGCTTTCTTT. Encoded protein: CASRIGRGGTEAFF.

This clone was observed once. V usage is TRBV28 and J usage is TRBJ2-2, with 8 bases lining up with TRBD2. This CDR3 comprises 14 residues. The germline V gene encodes CDR1 MDHEN and CDR2 SYDVKM. J lost 6 bases, V lost 6 bases, and 6 bases had no gene match. CDR3 bases: TGTGCCAGCAGCAATAGCGGGATACCCGGGGAGCTGTTTTTT. Protein sequence: CASSNSGIPGELFF.

The V call is TRBV18, the J call TRBJ1-1; D not certain. The V end was cut by 7 bases, the J end by 5 bases, with 11 bases between. This CDR3 has 12 residues. Germline-derived CDR1 and CDR2 are KGHSH and LQKENI. The CDR3 coding sequence is TGTGCCAGCTACAAGGGAGGGACTGAAGCTTTCTTT. Its translation is CASYKGGTEAFF.

This clone came up once. The rearrangement joins TRBV7-3 to TRBJ1-3, with no clear D. The ends were cut back, 4 bases at V and 4 bases at J, with 8 bases in the middle. Germline CDR1 is SGHTA and CDR2 is FQGTGA. The CDR3 extends over 13 amino acids. The chain's CDR3 is CASSSQSGNTIYF. CDR3 sequence (DNA): TGTGCCAGCAGCTCCCAATCAGGAAACACCATATATTTT.

This chain uses TRBV5-4 with TRBJ2-7; TRBD2 matches at 14 bases. The ends lost 4 bases at V and 4 bases at J; junction bases unmatched: 10. The CDR3 is made up of 17 amino acids. The germline V gene encodes CDR1 SGHNT and CDR2 YYREEE (reference sequence). The CDR3: CASSGRTSGRRRYEQYF. CDR3 DNA sequence: TGTGCCAGCAGCGGACGGACTAGCGGGAGGCGCAGATACGAGCAGTACTTC. The full variable domain, completed using reference TRBV5-4 and TRBJ2-7, is ETGVTQSPTHLIKTRGQQVTLRCSSQSGHNTVSWYQQALGQGPQFIFQYYREEENGRGNFPPRFSGLQFPNYSSELNVNALELDDSALYLCASSGRTSGRRRYEQYFGPGTRLTVT.

This chain uses TRBV24-1 with TRBJ1-5, with TRBD1 identical over 7 bases. Germline V gives CDR1 KGHDR, CDR2 SFDVKD. The CDR3 length is 16 residues. V lost 5 bases, J lost 3 bases, and 9 bases stayed unmatched. CDR3 bases: TGTGCCACCAGTGGCCTCGGGACAGCCTTCAATCAGCCCCAGCATTTT. It encodes CATSGLGTAFNQPQHF.

CDR3 in DNA: TGTGCCAGCAGTTACTCTGACGGGGGAGGAAAACTGTTTTTT. Amino acids: CASSYSDGGGKLFF. The chain carries TRBV6-2 or TRBV6-3 and TRBJ1-4; possible D gene TRBD1, 5 bases. The germline V gene has CDR1 MNHEY and CDR2 SVGEGT. V shed 0 bases and J shed 10 bases, with 12 bases lying between them. The CDR3 covers 14 residues.

The CDR3 loop reads CASSTEGRNIQYF. CDR3 sequence (DNA): TGTGCCAGCTCGACGGAGGGGAGGAACATTCAGTACTTC. V gene TRBV7-2 combines with J gene TRBJ2-4; D possibly corresponds to TRBD2 (6 bases). This CDR3 comprises 13 residues. The germline V and J ends were trimmed by 8 bases and 7 bases, with 15 bases remaining between them. Germline CDR1 is SGHTA and CDR2 is FQGNSA.

The chain recombines TRBV6-5 with TRBJ2-5, with D possibly matching TRBD1 (6 bases). Trimming stripped 8 bases from V and 0 bases from J, with 16 bases between. The CDR3 sequence is 15 residues long. Germline lookup yields CDR1 MNHEY and CDR2 SVGAGI. DNA of the CDR3: TGTGCCAGCGCCCCCCGGGACAACTACCAAGAGACCCAGTACTTC. Protein: CASAPRDNYQETQYF.

The genes are TRBV19 and TRBJ1-5; a weak D match, TRBD1 (6 bases). Germline V gene data show CDR1 as LNHDA and CDR2 as SQIVND (reference sequence). Trimming cost V 4 bases and J 2 bases, with 15 bases left between them. There are 16 residues in the CDR3. Here the CDR3 DNA reads TGTGCCAGTAGTAAACAACAGGGTAGGGGCAATCAGCCCCAGCATTTT. Encoded protein: CASSKQQGRGNQPQHF.

The CDR3 loop reads CASRESGADEETQYF. CDR3 sequence (DNA): TGTGCCAGCAGAGAGTCAGGGGCAGATGAAGAGACCCAGTACTTC. The V and J genes are TRBV2 and TRBJ2-5; perhaps TRBD1 as D (6 bases). The germline V gene encodes CDR1 SNHLY and CDR2 FYNNEI. V lost 6 bases and J 3 bases, leaving 17 bases between the germline ends. The CDR3 sequence is 15 residues long.

The DNA of the CDR3 is TGTGCCAGCAGCAGCGGACAGGAGCATGGAAACACCATATATTTT. Translation gives CASSSGQEHGNTIYF. The chain couples TRBV9 to TRBJ1-3; 7 nucleotides match TRBD1. The CDR3 loop spans 15 amino acids. Trimming took 4 bases from V and 3 from J; bases not matched to a gene: 7. Germline values: CDR1 SGDLS, CDR2 YYNGEE.

The chain is built from TRBV4-1 and TRBJ2-1; 10 bases fit TRBD1. This CDR3 is 16 amino acids long. Germline values: CDR1 MGHRA, CDR2 YSYEKL. V lost 3 bases and J lost 8; bases outside the gene matches: 10. CDR3 loop: CASSQVSGQGLDEQFF. CDR3 DNA sequence: TGCGCCAGCAGCCAGGTCTCGGGACAGGGGCTCGATGAGCAGTTCTTC.